Listed below are T cell receptor beta chains from one sample, sequenced in a study of blood T cell repertoires in COVID-19. Repertoires were generated with immunoSEQ multiplex PCR, while TCRdb's copy carries only in-frame clones and drops some. In the table there are fewer than 400,000 clones, 80% to 90% of which are singletons. The sample comprised PBMCs or T cells enriched from blood (not recorded which). Receptors originate from a man in his thirties or forties who had recovered from COVID-19. CDR3s include the opening cysteine and the closing phenylalanine or tryptophan. D genes are given only for firm matches. Some rows have no size entry. The others give once, few or many, or a class for an expanded clone.

cdr3_length,clone_size,j_call,v_call,d_call,cdr3_aa,cdr3_nt
14,once,TRBJ2-2,TRBV28,TRBD1,CASSLTGDTGELFF,TGTGCCAGCAGTTTGACAGGGGACACCGGGGAGCTGTTTTTT
12,.,TRBJ2-7,TRBV7-9,.,CASSSRLYEQYF,TGTGCCAGCAGCTCTAGACTCTACGAGCAGTACTTC
16,.,TRBJ1-3,TRBV28,.,CASSLGAYQAGNTIYF,TGTGCCAGCAGTTTAGGGGCATACCAAGCTGGAAACACCATATATTTT
13,.,TRBJ2-7,TRBV29-1,TRBD1,CSVEGTGGGEQYF,TGCAGCGTTGAAGGGACAGGGGGCGGCGAGCAGTACTTC
14,.,TRBJ2-7,TRBV27,TRBD2,CASSLLAGVYEQYF,TGTGCCAGCAGTCTTCTAGCGGGGGTCTACGAGCAGTACTTC
13,many,TRBJ1-2,TRBV10-1,.,CASSFDTQGGYTF,TGCGCCAGCAGTTTTGACACCCAGGGAGGCTACACCTTC
13,.,TRBJ2-2,TRBV24-1,.,CATSDLSSGELFF,TGTGCCACCAGTGATTTGAGCTCCGGGGAGCTGTTTTTT
14,.,TRBJ1-1,TRBV6-1,TRBD1,CASSEGTGINRAFF,TGTGCCAGCAGCGAAGGGACAGGGATTAATCGAGCTTTCTTT
15,.,TRBJ2-7,TRBV11-2,TRBD2,CASSLEGFGGSEQYF,TGTGCCAGCAGCTTAGAGGGGTTCGGGGGGAGCGAGCAGTACTTC
15,.,TRBJ1-1,TRBV30,.,CAWTGKNFFYSGAFF,TGTGCCTGGACAGGAAAAAACTTTTTTTATTCAGGAGCTTTCTTT
16,.,TRBJ2-7,TRBV10-3,TRBD1,CAINEIDRGPSYEQYF,TGTGCCATCAATGAGATCGACAGGGGACCCAGCTACGAGCAGTACTTC
15,.,TRBJ1-2,TRBV5-8,.,CASSSTNRVYYGYTF,TGTGCCAGCAGCTCGACTAACAGGGTTTACTATGGCTACACCTTC
11,.,TRBJ2-4,TRBV6-5,.,CASSYWGVQYF,TGTGCCAGCAGTTACTGGGGCGTTCAGTACTTC
14,.,TRBJ2-7,TRBV4-1,.,CASSQGTVAYEQYF,TGCGCCAGCAGCCAAGGGACAGTCGCCTACGAGCAGTACTTC